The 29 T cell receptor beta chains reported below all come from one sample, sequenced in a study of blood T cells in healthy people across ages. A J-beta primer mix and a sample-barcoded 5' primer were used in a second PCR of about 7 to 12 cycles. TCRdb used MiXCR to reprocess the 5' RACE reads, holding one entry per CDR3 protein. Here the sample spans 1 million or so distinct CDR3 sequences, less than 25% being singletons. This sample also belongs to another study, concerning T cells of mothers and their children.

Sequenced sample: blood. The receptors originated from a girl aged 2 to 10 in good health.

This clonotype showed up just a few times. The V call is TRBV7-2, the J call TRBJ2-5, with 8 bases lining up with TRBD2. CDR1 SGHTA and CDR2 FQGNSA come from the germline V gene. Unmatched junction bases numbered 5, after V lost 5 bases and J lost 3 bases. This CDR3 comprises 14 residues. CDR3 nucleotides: TGTGCCAGCAGCCACGGGACTAGGGAAGAGACCCAGTACTTC. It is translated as CASSHGTREETQYF.

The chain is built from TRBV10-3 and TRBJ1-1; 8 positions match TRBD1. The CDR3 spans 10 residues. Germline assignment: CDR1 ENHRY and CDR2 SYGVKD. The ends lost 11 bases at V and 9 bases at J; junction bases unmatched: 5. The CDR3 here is CAVGQGQAFF. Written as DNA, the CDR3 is TGTGCCGTCGGACAGGGTCAAGCTTTCTTT.

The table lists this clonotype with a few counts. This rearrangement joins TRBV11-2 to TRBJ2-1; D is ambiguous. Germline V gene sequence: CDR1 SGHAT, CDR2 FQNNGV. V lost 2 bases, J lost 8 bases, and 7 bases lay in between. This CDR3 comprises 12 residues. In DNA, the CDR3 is TGTGCCAGCAGCTTAATAACGGATGAGCAGTTCTTC. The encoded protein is CASSLITDEQFF. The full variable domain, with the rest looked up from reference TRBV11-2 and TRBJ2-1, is EAGVAQSPRYKIIEKRQSVAFWCNPISGHATLYWYQQILGQGPKLLIQFQNNGVVDDSQLPKDRFSAERLKGVDSTLKIQPAKLEDSAVYLCASSLITDEQFFGPGTRLTVL.

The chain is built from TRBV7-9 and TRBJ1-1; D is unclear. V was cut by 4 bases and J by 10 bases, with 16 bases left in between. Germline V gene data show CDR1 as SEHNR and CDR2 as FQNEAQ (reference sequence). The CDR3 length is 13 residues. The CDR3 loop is CASSSGPHGGAFF. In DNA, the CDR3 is TGTGCCAGCAGCTCCGGGCCTCACGGCGGAGCTTTCTTT.

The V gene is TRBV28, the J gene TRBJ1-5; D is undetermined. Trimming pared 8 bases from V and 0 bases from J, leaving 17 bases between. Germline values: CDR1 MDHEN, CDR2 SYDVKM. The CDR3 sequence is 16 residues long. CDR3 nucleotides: TGTGCCAGCGAGGCCTCGACACTTTATAGCAATCAGCCCCAGCATTTT. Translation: CASEASTLYSNQPQHF.

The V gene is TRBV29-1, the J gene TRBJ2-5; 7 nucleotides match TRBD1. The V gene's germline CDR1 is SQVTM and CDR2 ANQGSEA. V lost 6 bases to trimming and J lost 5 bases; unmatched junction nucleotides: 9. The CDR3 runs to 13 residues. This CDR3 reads CSVEGQYLETQYF. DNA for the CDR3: TGCAGCGTCGAGGGACAGTACCTGGAGACCCAGTACTTC. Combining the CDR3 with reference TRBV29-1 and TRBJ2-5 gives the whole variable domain SAVISQKPSRDICQRGTSLTIQCQVDSQVTMMFWYRQQPGQSLTLIATANQGSEATYESGFVIDKFPISRPNLTFSTLTVSNMSPEDSSIYLCSVEGQYLETQYFGPGTRLLVL.

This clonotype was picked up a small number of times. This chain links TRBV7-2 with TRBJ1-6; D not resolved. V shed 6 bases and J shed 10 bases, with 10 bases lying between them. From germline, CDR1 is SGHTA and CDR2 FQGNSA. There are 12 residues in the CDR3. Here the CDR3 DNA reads TGTGCCAGCAGAGGGTCAGGATCACCCCTCCACTTT. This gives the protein CASRGSGSPLHF.

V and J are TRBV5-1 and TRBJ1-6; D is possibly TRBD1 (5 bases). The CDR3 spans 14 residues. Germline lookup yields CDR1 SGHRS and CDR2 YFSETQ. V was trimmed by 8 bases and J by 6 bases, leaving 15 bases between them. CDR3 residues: CARRQQTFNSPLHF. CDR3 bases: TGCGCCAGAAGACAGCAAACCTTTAATTCACCCCTCCACTTT.

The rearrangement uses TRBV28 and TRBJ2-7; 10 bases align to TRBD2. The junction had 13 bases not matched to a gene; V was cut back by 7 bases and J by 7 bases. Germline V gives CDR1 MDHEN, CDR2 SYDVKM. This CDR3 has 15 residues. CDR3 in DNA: TGTGCCAGCACTCCTAGCGGGAGTACCCAGTGGGAGCAGTACTTC. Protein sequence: CASTPSGSTQWEQYF.

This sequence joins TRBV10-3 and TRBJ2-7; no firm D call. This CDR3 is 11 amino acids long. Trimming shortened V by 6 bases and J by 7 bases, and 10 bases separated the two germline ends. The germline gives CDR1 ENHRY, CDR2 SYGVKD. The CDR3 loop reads CAISLHGEQYF. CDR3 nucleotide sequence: TGTGCCATCAGCCTACATGGGGAGCAGTACTTC.

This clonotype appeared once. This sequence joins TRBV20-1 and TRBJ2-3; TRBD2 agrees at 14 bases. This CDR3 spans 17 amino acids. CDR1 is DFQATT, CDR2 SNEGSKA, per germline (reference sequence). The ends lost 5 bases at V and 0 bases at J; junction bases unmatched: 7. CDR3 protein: CSAWGLAGEPSTDTQYF. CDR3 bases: TGCAGTGCTTGGGGACTAGCGGGAGAGCCAAGCACAGATACGCAGTATTTT.

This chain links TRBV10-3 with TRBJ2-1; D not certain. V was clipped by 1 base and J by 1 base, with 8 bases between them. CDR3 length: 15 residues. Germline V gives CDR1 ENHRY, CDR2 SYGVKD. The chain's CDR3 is CAISEFGRSYNEQFF. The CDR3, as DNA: TGTGCCATCAGTGAGTTCGGTAGGTCCTACAATGAGCAGTTCTTC.

CDR3 DNA sequence: TGTGCCAGCAGCTTCCTCCTCATGAACACTGAAGCTTTCTTT. It codes for CASSFLLMNTEAFF. The V call is TRBV5-6, the J call TRBJ1-1, with D hard to call. The CDR3 extends over 14 amino acids. With 2 bases removed from V and 0 bases from J, the gap between germline ends came to 8 bases. In germline, CDR1 is SGHDT, CDR2 YYEEEE.

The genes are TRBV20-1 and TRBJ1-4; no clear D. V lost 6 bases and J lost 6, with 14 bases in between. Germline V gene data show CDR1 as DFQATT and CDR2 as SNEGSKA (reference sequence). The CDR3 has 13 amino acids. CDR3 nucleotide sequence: TGCAGTGCCAGTACGAGGGCCCATGAAAAACTGTTTTTT. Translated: CSASTRAHEKLFF.

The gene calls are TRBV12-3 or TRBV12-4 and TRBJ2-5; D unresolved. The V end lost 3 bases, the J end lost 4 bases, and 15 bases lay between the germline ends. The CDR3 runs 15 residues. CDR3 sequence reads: CASSFGPPSGETQYF. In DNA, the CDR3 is TGTGCCAGCAGTTTTGGGCCTCCCTCGGGAGAGACCCAGTACTTC.

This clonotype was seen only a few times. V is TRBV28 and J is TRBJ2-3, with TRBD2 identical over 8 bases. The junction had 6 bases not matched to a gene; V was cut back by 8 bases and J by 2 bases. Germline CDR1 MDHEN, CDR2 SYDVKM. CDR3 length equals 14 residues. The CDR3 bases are TGTGCCAGCTGTAGCGGGGCCTACACAGATACGCAGTATTTT. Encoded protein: CASCSGAYTDTQYF.

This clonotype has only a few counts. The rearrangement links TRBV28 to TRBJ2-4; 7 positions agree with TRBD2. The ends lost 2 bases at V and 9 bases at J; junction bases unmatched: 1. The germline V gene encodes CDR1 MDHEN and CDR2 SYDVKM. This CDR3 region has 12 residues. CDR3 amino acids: CASSLPGGIQYF. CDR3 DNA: TGTGCCAGCAGTTTACCGGGAGGCATTCAGTACTTC.

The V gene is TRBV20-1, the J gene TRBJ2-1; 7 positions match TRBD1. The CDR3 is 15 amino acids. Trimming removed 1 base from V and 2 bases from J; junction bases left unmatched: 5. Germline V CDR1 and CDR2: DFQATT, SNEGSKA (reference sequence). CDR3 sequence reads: CSARAPGQTYNEQFF. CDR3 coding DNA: TGCAGTGCTAGAGCACCGGGACAGACCTACAATGAGCAGTTCTTC.

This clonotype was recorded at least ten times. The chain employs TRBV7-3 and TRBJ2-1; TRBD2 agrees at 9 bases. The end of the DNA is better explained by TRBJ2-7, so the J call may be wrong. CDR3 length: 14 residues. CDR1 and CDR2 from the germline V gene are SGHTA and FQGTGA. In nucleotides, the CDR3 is TGTGCCAGCAGCTTAGCTAGCGGGAACTACGAGCAGTACTTC. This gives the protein CASSLASGNYEQYF.

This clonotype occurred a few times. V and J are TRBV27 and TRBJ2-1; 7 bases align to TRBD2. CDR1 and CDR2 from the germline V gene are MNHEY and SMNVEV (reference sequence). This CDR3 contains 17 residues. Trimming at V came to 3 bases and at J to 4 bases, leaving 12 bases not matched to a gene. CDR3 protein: CASSFGASLAAYNEQFF. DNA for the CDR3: TGTGCCAGCAGTTTTGGGGCTTCGCTAGCGGCTTACAATGAGCAGTTCTTC.

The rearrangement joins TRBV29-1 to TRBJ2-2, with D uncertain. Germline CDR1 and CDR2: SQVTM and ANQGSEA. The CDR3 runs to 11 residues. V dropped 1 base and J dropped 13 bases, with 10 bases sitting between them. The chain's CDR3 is CSVEVGLMLFF. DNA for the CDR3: TGCAGCGTTGAAGTCGGGCTAATGCTGTTTTTT.

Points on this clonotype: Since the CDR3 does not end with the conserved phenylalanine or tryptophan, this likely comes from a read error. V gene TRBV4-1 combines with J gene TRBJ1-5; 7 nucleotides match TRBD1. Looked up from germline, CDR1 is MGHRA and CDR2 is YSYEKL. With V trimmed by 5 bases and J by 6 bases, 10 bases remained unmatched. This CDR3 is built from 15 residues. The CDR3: CASSWGQSVSQPQHL. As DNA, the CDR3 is TGCGCCAGCAGCTGGGGACAGTCGGTGAGTCAGCCCCAGCATCTT.

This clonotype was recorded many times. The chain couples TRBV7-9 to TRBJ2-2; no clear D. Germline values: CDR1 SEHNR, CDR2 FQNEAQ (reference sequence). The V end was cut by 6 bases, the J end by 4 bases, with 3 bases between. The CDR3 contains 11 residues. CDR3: CASRSTGELFF. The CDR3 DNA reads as TGTGCCAGCAGAAGCACCGGGGAGCTGTTTTTT.

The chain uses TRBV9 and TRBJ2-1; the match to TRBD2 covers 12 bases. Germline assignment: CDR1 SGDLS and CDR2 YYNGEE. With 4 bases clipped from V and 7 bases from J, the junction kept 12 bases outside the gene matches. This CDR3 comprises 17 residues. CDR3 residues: CASSIPRLAGEVNEQFF. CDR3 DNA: TGTGCCAGCAGCATCCCCCGACTAGCGGGAGAAGTAAATGAGCAGTTCTTC.

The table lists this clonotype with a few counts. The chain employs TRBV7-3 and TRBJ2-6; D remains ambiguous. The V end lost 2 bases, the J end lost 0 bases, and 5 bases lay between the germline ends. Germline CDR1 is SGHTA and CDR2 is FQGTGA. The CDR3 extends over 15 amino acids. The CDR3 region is CASSLPSSGANVLTF. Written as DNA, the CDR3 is TGTGCCAGCAGCTTACCCAGCTCTGGGGCCAACGTCCTGACTTTC.

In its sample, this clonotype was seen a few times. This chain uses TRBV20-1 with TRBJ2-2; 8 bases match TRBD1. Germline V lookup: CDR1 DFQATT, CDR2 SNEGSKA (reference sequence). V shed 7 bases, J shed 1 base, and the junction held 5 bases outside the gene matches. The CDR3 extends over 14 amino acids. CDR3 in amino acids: CSGEDRGNTGELFF. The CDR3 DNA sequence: TGCAGTGGTGAAGACAGGGGGAACACCGGGGAGCTGTTTTTT.

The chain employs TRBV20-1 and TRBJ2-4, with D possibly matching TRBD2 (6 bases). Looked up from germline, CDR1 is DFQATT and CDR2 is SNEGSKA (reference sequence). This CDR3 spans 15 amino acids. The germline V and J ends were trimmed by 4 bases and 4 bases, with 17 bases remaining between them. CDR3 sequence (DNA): TGCAGTGCTACAACTCGCTCGGGACTTAAAAACATTCAGTACTTC. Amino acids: CSATTRSGLKNIQYF.

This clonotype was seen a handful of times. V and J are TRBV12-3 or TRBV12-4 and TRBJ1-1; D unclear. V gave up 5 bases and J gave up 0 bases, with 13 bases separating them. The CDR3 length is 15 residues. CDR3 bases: TGTGCCAGCAGTAAAACGGACCTTCTGAACACTGAAGCTTTCTTT. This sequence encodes CASSKTDLLNTEAFF.

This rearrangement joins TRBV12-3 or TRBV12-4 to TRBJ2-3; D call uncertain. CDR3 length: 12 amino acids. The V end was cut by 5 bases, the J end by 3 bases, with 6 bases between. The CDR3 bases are TGTGCCAGCAGTCCGTGGACAGATACGCAGTATTTT. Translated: CASSPWTDTQYF.